This entry lists 23 T cell receptor beta chains sequenced from one sample in a study of blood T cells in healthy people across ages. Through a sample-barcoded 5' primer and a J-beta primer mix, a second PCR was run for roughly 6 to 12 cycles. Each CDR3 protein gets one entry after TCRdb re-called the 5' RACE reads with MiXCR. The table shows just under 900,000 distinct CDR3 sequences, with roughly 26% occurring only once. The sample taken for sequencing was blood. The receptors stem from a woman at least 80 years old in good health.

In DNA form, the CDR3 reads TGTGCCAGCACCAGGAGACTAGCGGGAGGGCAAACCGGGGAGCTGTTTTTT. This encodes CASTRRLAGGQTGELFF. The chain uses TRBV5-5 and TRBJ2-2; 14 positions match TRBD2. The V gene end was trimmed by 6 bases and the J gene end by 5 bases; junction bases not matched to a gene: 9. The CDR3 has 17 residues. Per germline, CDR1 SGHKS and CDR2 YYEKEE (reference sequence).

This clonotype was counted only a few times. This rearrangement joins TRBV4-1 to TRBJ2-5; the D is unclear. The CDR3 has 15 residues. Trimming left V 0 bases short and J 5 bases short, with 13 bases between. Looked up from germline, CDR1 is MGHRA and CDR2 is YSYEKL. CDR3 nucleotide sequence: TGCGCCAGCAGCCAAGATGCTGCCAGTCGGGAGACCCAGTACTTC. Amino acid sequence: CASSQDAASRETQYF.

The V and J genes are TRBV7-4 and TRBJ2-1; the D gene is possibly TRBD2 (6 bases). V dropped 5 bases and J dropped 7 bases, with 18 bases sitting between them. CDR1 SGHVT and CDR2 SQSDAQ come from the germline V gene. The CDR3 contains 15 residues. The CDR3 is CASSIGGGGRNEQFF. CDR3 in DNA: TGTGCCAGCAGCATTGGAGGTGGAGGGCGGAATGAGCAGTTCTTC.

The chain uses TRBV20-1 and TRBJ2-5; 13 bases align to TRBD2. The V segment lost 3 bases and the J segment 5 bases; nucleotides outside the gene matches: 12. Looked up from germline, CDR1 is DFQATT and CDR2 is SNEGSKA (reference sequence). The CDR3 is made up of 17 amino acids. The CDR3 DNA is TGCAGTGCTAGTACTACTAGCGGGGGGGCGGGAACGGAGACCCAGTACTTC. Its translation: CSASTTSGGAGTETQYF.

This clonotype was found many times. The chain is built from TRBV15 and TRBJ2-5, with no clear D. This CDR3 has 16 residues. Germline values: CDR1 LNHNV, CDR2 YYDKDF (reference sequence). V was cut by 0 bases and J by 2 bases, with 13 bases left in between. In DNA form, the CDR3 reads TGTGCCACCAGCAGAGACCCCACGACACTTCAAGAGACCCAGTACTTC. Amino acid sequence: CATSRDPTTLQETQYF.

This clonotype occurred many times. The V call is TRBV7-2, the J call TRBJ2-3; 7 nucleotides agree with TRBD1. This CDR3 contains 16 residues. CDR1 and CDR2 from the germline V gene are SGHTA and FQGNSA. With 3 bases clipped from V and 2 bases from J, the junction kept 8 bases outside the gene matches. Here the CDR3 DNA reads TGTGCCAGCAGCTTCAGACGGGACAGCCCCACAGATACGCAGTATTTT. Translating it yields CASSFRRDSPTDTQYF.

The chain has TRBV7-2 and TRBJ1-5; 8 nucleotides line up with TRBD1. V shed 5 bases, J shed 6 bases, and the junction held 9 bases outside the gene matches. This CDR3 is built from 15 residues. CDR1 SGHTA and CDR2 FQGNSA come from the germline V gene. CDR3 region: CASSIDRGWGQPQHF. CDR3 DNA sequence: TGTGCCAGCAGCATAGACAGGGGATGGGGTCAGCCCCAGCATTTT.

This clonotype has ten or more counts. The rearrangement links TRBV5-1 to TRBJ2-1, with D perhaps TRBD1 or TRBD2 (7 bases each). Germline V gives CDR1 SGHRS, CDR2 YFSETQ. CDR3 length: 13 amino acids. The ends were cut back, 4 bases at V and 4 bases at J, with 9 bases in the middle. Here the CDR3 reads CASSQGGYNEQFF. As DNA, the CDR3 is TGCGCCAGCAGCCAGGGGGGGTACAATGAGCAGTTCTTC.

Turning to this clonotype: A read error may produce the germline difference seen at one junction end. The chain is built from TRBV5-1 and TRBJ2-4; no definite D call. This CDR3 region has 14 residues. Germline V CDR1 and CDR2: SGHRS, YFSETQ. This chain's CDR3 is CASSSYNSKNIQYF. The CDR3 DNA reads as TGTGCCAGCAGCTCCTACAATAGCAAAAACATTCAGTACTTC.

This clonotype was seen ten or more times. The chain is built from TRBV4-3 and TRBJ2-2; tentative D call: TRBD2 (6 bases). From germline, CDR1 is LGHNA and CDR2 YSLEER. The CDR3 extends over 14 amino acids. The V end lost 7 bases, the J end lost 5 bases, and 14 bases lay between the germline ends. CDR3 sequence: CASTPTSRTGELFF. In nucleotides, the CDR3 is TGCGCCAGCACCCCGACTAGTCGTACCGGGGAGCTGTTTTTT.

In this sample, this clonotype turned up a few times. Compared with germline, one end of the junction differs, possibly owing to a read error. This chain links TRBV4-3 with TRBJ2-7; 10 positions match TRBD2. The CDR3 has 13 residues. CDR1 is LGHNA and CDR2 is YSLEER in the germline V gene. CDR3 amino acids: CVSSPAGGGEQYF. As DNA, the CDR3 is TGCGTCAGCTCTCCAGCGGGGGGGGGCGAGCAGTACTTC.

This clonotype was picked up many times. The V and J genes are TRBV6-4 and TRBJ2-7, with 10 nucleotides matching TRBD1. V was pared by 0 bases and J by 2 bases, with 4 bases of the junction left unmatched. CDR1 is MRHNA, CDR2 SNTAGT, per germline. CDR3 length equals 16 residues. The CDR3 DNA follows: TGTGCCAGCAGTGACTCGGGACAGGGGATAGCCTACGAGCAGTACTTC. Its protein is CASSDSGQGIAYEQYF.

This clonotype has ten or more counts. The chain couples TRBV7-2 to TRBJ2-6; 10 bases line up with TRBD1. This CDR3 has 15 amino acids. Trimming at V came to 3 bases and at J to 12 bases, leaving 8 bases not matched to a gene. Germline CDR1 is SGHTA and CDR2 is FQGNSA. This CDR3 reads CASSLGDRGDVVLTF. CDR3 coding DNA: TGTGCCAGCAGCTTGGGGGACAGGGGAGATGTCGTCCTGACTTTC.

In this sample, this clonotype turned up many times. The chain joins TRBV7-8 to TRBJ2-7; D gene unclear. This CDR3 comprises 17 residues. The germline V gene has CDR1 SGHVS and CDR2 FQNEAQ. V lost 1 base to trimming and J lost 3 bases, with 19 bases between them. The CDR3 bases are TGTGCCAGCAGCTTAGTTGAGTCCAACGTTCGTAGCTACGAGCAGTACTTC. Protein: CASSLVESNVRSYEQYF.

This clonotype has more than one count but fewer than ten. A much larger clone differs from this one at a single base, so this may be a read error. The rearrangement uses TRBV7-9 and TRBJ1-5; D is undetermined. The CDR3 length is 12 residues. With 8 bases removed from V and 0 bases from J, the gap between germline ends came to 5 bases. Germline assignment: CDR1 SEHNR and CDR2 FQNEAQ (reference sequence). CDR3 protein: CASGNSNQPQHF. CDR3 nucleotide sequence: TGTGCCAGCGGAAATAGCAATCAGCCCCAGCATTTT. The whole variable domain, remainder taken from reference TRBV7-9 and TRBJ1-5, is DTGVSQNPRHKITKRGQNVTFRCDPISEHNRLYWYRQTLGQGPEFLTYFQNEAQLEKSRLLSDRFSAERPKGSFSTLEIQRTEQGDSAMYLCASGNSNQPQHFGDGTRLSIL.

The chain recombines TRBV12-3 or TRBV12-4 with TRBJ2-1, with 8 positions matching TRBD2. J lost 6 bases, V lost 5 bases, and 6 bases had no gene match. The CDR3 spans 14 residues. The CDR3 DNA sequence: TGTGCCAGCAGTAACACGGGAGGGAGCAATGAGCAGTTCTTC. Translating it yields CASSNTGGSNEQFF.

This clonotype was seen at least ten times. The rearrangement uses TRBV5-5 and TRBJ2-5, with 8 bases identical to TRBD2. Per the germline V gene, CDR1 is SGHKS and CDR2 is YYEKEE (reference sequence). The CDR3 consists of 14 residues. J was trimmed by 4 bases and V by 0 bases; bases with no gene match: 2. DNA of the CDR3: TGTGCCAGCAGCTTGGCCGCGGGAGGAGAGACCCAGTACTTC. It is translated as CASSLAAGGETQYF.

J is TRBJ2-2 and V is TRBV11-3; 8 positions agree with TRBD2. CDR3 length: 14 residues. Looked up from germline, CDR1 is SGHNT and CDR2 is YENEEA. The ends lost 7 bases at V and 8 bases at J; junction bases unmatched: 9. Here the CDR3 reads CASKGLGVSGELFF. In DNA, the CDR3 is TGTGCCAGCAAGGGACTAGGAGTATCAGGGGAGCTGTTTTTT.

The rearrangement joins TRBV3-1 to TRBJ1-6; D remains unclear. The ends were cut back, 3 bases at V and 0 bases at J, with 9 bases in the middle. The germline V gene encodes CDR1 LGHDT and CDR2 YNNKEL (reference sequence). This CDR3 is built from 16 residues. In DNA form, the CDR3 reads TGTGCCAGCAGCCACCCCATGGGCTCCTATAATTCACCCCTCCACTTT. As protein: CASSHPMGSYNSPLHF.

The V call is TRBV29-1, the J call TRBJ1-2, with D possibly being TRBD1 (6 bases). Germline CDR1 and CDR2: SQVTM and ANQGSEA. The CDR3 consists of 12 residues. The V and J ends lost 7 bases and 7 bases respectively, with 16 bases between them. DNA of the CDR3: TGCAGCGGGAACCCGGACAGACGTGGCTACACCTTC. Translating gives CSGNPDRRGYTF.

The rearrangement uses TRBV7-2 and TRBJ2-4, with TRBD1 matching over 7 bases. Judging by the DNA end, TRBJ2-7 fits better; the J call may be wrong. The length of the CDR3 is 16 residues. The V gene's germline CDR1 is SGHTA and CDR2 FQGNSA. The CDR3 is CASSLQTGRNLYEQYF. In DNA form, the CDR3 reads TGTGCCAGCAGCTTGCAGACAGGGCGTAATCTCTACGAGCAGTACTTC.

The chain uses TRBV5-5 and TRBJ1-5; D unclear. Germline V gene data show CDR1 as SGHKS and CDR2 as YYEKEE (reference sequence). The length of the CDR3 is 16 residues. The V end was cut by 2 bases, the J end by 3 bases, with 15 bases between. The CDR3 loop reads CASSLGRSAINQPQHF. The DNA of the CDR3 is TGTGCCAGCAGCTTAGGGCGGTCGGCGATCAATCAGCCCCAGCATTTT.

The CDR3 DNA reads as TGCAGCGTTTCGTCTAGTAGCTACAATGAGCAGTTCTTC. It specifies CSVSSSSYNEQFF. The chain employs TRBV29-1 and TRBJ2-1; D unclear. This CDR3 has 13 residues. CDR1 SQVTM and CDR2 ANQGSEA come from the germline V gene. Between the trimmed V and J ends, which lost 5 bases and 3 bases, there was a span of 11 bases.